The 30 T cell receptor beta chains presented below share a single source sample, sequenced in a study of blood T cell repertoires in COVID-19. Libraries were prepared by immunoSEQ multiplex PCR; TCRdb keeps only in-frame clonotypes and omits some of them. The repertoire has 50,000 to 70,000 clones, roughly three quarters of them found once; the top ten carry over 20%. The sample comprised peripheral blood. All receptors come from a man aged 50-59 years with active or convalescent COVID-19.

The V and J genes are TRBV5-1 and TRBJ2-7, with 7 positions matching TRBD1. Germline V CDR1 and CDR2: SGHRS, YFSETQ. Trimming removed 1 base from V and 3 bases from J; junction bases left unmatched: 16. CDR3 length: 18 residues. The CDR3: CASSLRGYTGQQSYEQYF. The CDR3 DNA reads TGCGCCAGCAGCTTGAGAGGGTATACGGGACAGCAAAGCTACGAGCAGTACTTC. The full variable domain, rest sourced from reference TRBV5-1 and TRBJ2-7, is KAGVTQTPRYLIKTRGQQVTLSCSPISGHRSVSWYQQTPGQGLQFLFEYFSETQRNKGNFPGRFSGRQFSNSRSEMNVSTLELGDSALYLCASSLRGYTGQQSYEQYFGPGTRLTVT.

On this clone itself: Sequence at one end of the junction differs from germline and may be a read error. This chain uses TRBV9 with TRBJ1-1; D is undetermined. The CDR3 is 10 amino acids. The germline gives CDR1 SGDLS, CDR2 YYNGEE. DNA of the CDR3: TGTGCCAGCAGCGCCGCGACTCAACAATTT. Its translation is CASSAATQQF.

Only a few counts were recorded for this clone. The CDR3 nucleotides read TGTGCTAGTGGCTCAATAGCGGGAGGGCCCCAAGAGACCCAGTACTTC. Its protein product is CASGSIAGGPQETQYF. The chain employs TRBV12-5 and TRBJ2-5; 11 bases agree with TRBD2. Germline values: CDR1 LGHNT, CDR2 FRNRAP. V trimming: 6 bases; J trimming: 1 base; junction bases outside the gene matches: 7. This CDR3 has 16 amino acids.

The chain is built from TRBV5-4 and TRBJ2-7; tentatively, D is TRBD2 (5 bases). Per germline, CDR1 SGHNT and CDR2 YYREEE (reference sequence). V lost 2 bases and J 2 bases, leaving 11 bases between the germline ends. The CDR3 extends over 14 amino acids. CDR3: CASSFSGVTYEQYF. CDR3 nucleotide sequence: TGTGCCAGCAGCTTCTCCGGGGTCACCTACGAGCAGTACTTC.

The V call is TRBV5-1, the J call TRBJ1-2; no clear D. The CDR3 extends over 12 amino acids. With 4 bases removed from V and 5 bases from J, the gap between germline ends came to 9 bases. Germline V gene lookup returns CDR1 SGHRS and CDR2 YFSETQ. Here the CDR3 DNA reads TGCGCCAGCAGCGTCGACTCATATGGCTACACCTTC. Amino acids: CASSVDSYGYTF.

The CDR3: CASSQEGASTDTQYF. The CDR3 DNA sequence: TGTGCCAGCAGCCAAGAAGGGGCTAGCACAGATACGCAGTATTTT. The rearrangement joins TRBV4-2 to TRBJ2-3; TRBD1 is a possible D gene (5 bases). The ends were cut back, 0 bases at V and 0 bases at J, with 7 bases in the middle. Germline V gene sequence: CDR1 LGHNA, CDR2 YNFKEQ. The CDR3 loop spans 15 amino acids.

The chain has TRBV21-1 and TRBJ1-1. TRBV21-1 is tagged as a pseudogene. CDR3 length: 16 amino acids. CDR3 amino acids: CASSKNGGKGNTEAFF. CDR3 DNA sequence: TGTGCCAGCAGCAAAAATGGGGGGAAAGGAAACACTGAAGCTTTCTTT.

This clone was seen more than once but under ten times. The CDR3 DNA follows: TGTGCCAGCAGGGGTCAGGGGTTAAGCTACACCTTC. Translation: CASRGQGLSYTF. The chain combines TRBV19 with TRBJ1-2, with D possibly being TRBD1 (6 bases). V was clipped by 9 bases and J by 9 bases, with 17 bases between them. The CDR3 runs to 12 residues. The germline V gene has CDR1 LNHDA and CDR2 SQIVND (reference sequence).

The chain joins TRBV28 to TRBJ1-4; perhaps TRBD1 as D (6 bases). The V gene lost 5 bases and the J gene lost 8 bases, with 21 bases spanning the gap. The germline CDR1 and CDR2 sequences are MDHEN and SYDVKM. The CDR3 loop spans 16 amino acids. The CDR3 loop reads CASSQGGGSVREKLFF. CDR3 bases: TGTGCCAGCAGTCAAGGCGGGGGCTCGGTACGGGAAAAACTGTTTTTT.

This clone was picked up one time. This rearrangement joins TRBV7-3 to TRBJ1-1; 7 bases agree with TRBD1. V shed 2 bases, J shed 0 bases, and the junction held 6 bases outside the gene matches. Germline loops: CDR1 SGHTA, CDR2 FQGTGA. There are 16 residues in the CDR3. CDR3 residues: CASSLLRQGLNTEAFF. Here the CDR3 DNA reads TGTGCCAGCAGCTTATTGAGACAGGGTTTGAACACTGAAGCTTTCTTT.

This clone was detected only a few times. This sequence joins TRBV4-2 and TRBJ2-7, with a tentative D call TRBD1 (6 bases). CDR3 size: 15 residues. Germline CDR1 and CDR2: LGHNA and YNFKEQ. The V and J ends lost 5 bases and 5 bases respectively, with 19 bases between them. CDR3 loop: CASSTTGYGENEQYF. CDR3 sequence (DNA): TGTGCCAGCAGCACGACAGGCTACGGGGAAAACGAGCAGTACTTC.

The CDR3 loop reads CASSVGNSKETQYF. CDR3 nucleotides: TGTGCCAGCAGCGTAGGTAACTCGAAAGAGACCCAGTACTTC. The gene calls are TRBV9 and TRBJ2-5, with unresolved D. The ends were cut back, 0 bases at V and 3 bases at J, with 9 bases in the middle. The CDR3 consists of 14 residues. Looked up from germline, CDR1 is SGDLS and CDR2 is YYNGEE.

J is TRBJ1-6 and V is TRBV3-1 (or the pseudogene TRBV3-2); D possibly corresponds to TRBD1 (5 bases). Germline CDR1 reads LGHDT; CDR2 reads YNNKEL (reference sequence). CDR3 length: 15 residues. Trimming shortened V by 1 base and J by 9 bases, and 13 bases separated the two germline ends. The CDR3 region is CASSQVHGGGSPLHF. CDR3 coding DNA: TGTGCCAGCAGCCAAGTTCATGGGGGAGGTTCACCCCTCCACTTT.

There are a few counts of this clone. The rearrangement links TRBV10-3 to TRBJ2-3; D uncertain. In germline, CDR1 is ENHRY, CDR2 SYGVKD. The CDR3 consists of 12 residues. Trimming took 2 bases from V and 6 from J, leaving 6 bases between them. The CDR3 sequence is CAISETEDTQYF. The CDR3 bases are TGTGCCATCAGTGAGACAGAGGATACGCAGTATTTT.

The sample holds many counts of this clone. Additional DNA sequences in this sample encode the identical CDR3. This chain connects TRBV19 to TRBJ1-1; D is possibly TRBD1 (6 bases). CDR1 is LNHDA and CDR2 is SQIVND in the germline V gene (reference sequence). The CDR3 consists of 13 residues. V lost 9 bases to trimming and J lost 10 bases, with 21 bases between them. CDR3 region: CASHGGAGGAAFF. The CDR3 nucleotides are TGTGCCAGCCATGGGGGGGCGGGGGGGGCAGCTTTCTTT.

This chain uses TRBV10-3 with TRBJ2-7, with 10 bases matching TRBD2. J was trimmed by 3 bases and V by 0 bases; bases with no gene match: 11. The CDR3 totals 18 residues. Per germline, CDR1 ENHRY and CDR2 SYGVKD. The CDR3 sequence: CAISESINPASGSYEQYF. The CDR3 DNA reads TGTGCCATCAGTGAGTCGATTAACCCGGCTAGCGGGAGCTACGAGCAGTACTTC.

The genes are TRBV7-2 and TRBJ1-3; 7 bases match TRBD1. CDR1 and CDR2 (germline): SGHTA, FQGNSA. This CDR3 has 15 residues. V lost 5 bases to trimming and J lost 0 bases; unmatched junction nucleotides: 4. CDR3 DNA: TGTGCCAGCAGCGCGGACAGGAGCTCTGGAAACACCATATATTTT. Protein: CASSADRSSGNTIYF.

The chain carries TRBV9 and TRBJ1-6; D is unresolved. The V end was cut by 0 bases, the J end by 3 bases, with 4 bases between. The germline CDR1 and CDR2 sequences are SGDLS and YYNGEE. There are 14 residues in the CDR3. CDR3 sequence reads: CASSVGHYNSPLHF. CDR3 nucleotide sequence: TGTGCCAGCAGCGTAGGGCACTATAATTCACCCCTCCACTTT.

The table lists this clone with a count of one. For the CDR3, the DNA is TGTGCCAGCTCACCCAGCGGGGGCACCTACAATGAGCAGTTCTTC. It encodes CASSPSGGTYNEQFF. This chain connects TRBV18 to TRBJ2-1; 8 bases are shared with TRBD2. This CDR3 region has 15 residues. The V gene's germline CDR1 is KGHSH and CDR2 LQKENI. The junction had 3 bases not matched to a gene; V was cut back by 3 bases and J by 2 bases.

This clone was counted once. CDR3 protein: CASSQAGLVGSYEQYF. In DNA form, the CDR3 reads TGTGCCAGCAGCCAAGCGGGACTAGTGGGCTCCTACGAGCAGTACTTC. This chain connects TRBV14 to TRBJ2-7; 8 bases fit TRBD2. J gave up 0 bases and V 1 base, and 5 bases lay outside the gene matches. Germline V gives CDR1 SGHDN, CDR2 FVKESK. This CDR3 contains 16 residues.

This chain uses TRBV18 with TRBJ2-1; D might be TRBD2 (5 bases). CDR1 is KGHSH and CDR2 is LQKENI in the germline V gene. This CDR3 has 18 residues. Trimming removed 3 bases from V and 4 bases from J, with 22 bases in between. CDR3 loop: CASSPPREQMRVYNEQFF. DNA of the CDR3: TGTGCCAGCTCACCGCCCCGAGAACAGATGCGGGTATACAATGAGCAGTTCTTC.

V and J are TRBV2 and TRBJ1-1; D unclear. This CDR3 is 15 amino acids long. V dropped 3 bases and J dropped 2 bases, with 13 bases sitting between them. Germline V gene data show CDR1 as SNHLY and CDR2 as FYNNEI. CDR3 DNA: TGTGCCAGCAGTGATGTGACAACCCTAAACACTGAAGCTTTCTTT. Translation gives CASSDVTTLNTEAFF.

In its sample, this clone was seen a few times. The chain joins TRBV29-1 to TRBJ2-3; no clear D gene. This CDR3 has 17 residues. V was shortened by 0 bases and J by 4 bases, with 20 bases between the two germline ends. Germline CDR1 and CDR2: SQVTM and ANQGSEA. In DNA, the CDR3 is TGCAGCGTTGAAGATCCTGATAACAGTCTTGCTCCAGATACGCAGTATTTT. It specifies CSVEDPDNSLAPDTQYF.

The chain couples TRBV6-4 to TRBJ2-1, with D perhaps matching TRBD2 (6 bases). V was shortened by 2 bases and J by 12 bases, with 14 bases between the two germline ends. This CDR3 has 13 residues. The germline gives CDR1 MRHNA, CDR2 SNTAGT. CDR3 coding DNA: TGTGCCAGCAGTGACGGGCGGGAAGGAACGCAGTTCTTC. It yields the protein CASSDGREGTQFF.

This clone was counted a single time. The chain combines TRBV7-2 with TRBJ2-7; the D gene is possibly TRBD2 (5 bases). The CDR3 is 14 residues long. Germline V gives CDR1 SGHTA, CDR2 FQGNSA. Trimming removed 4 bases at V and 0 bases at J, with 10 bases between. The CDR3 reads CASSYSGSSYEQYF. The CDR3, as DNA: TGTGCCAGCAGCTACAGCGGCAGCTCCTACGAGCAGTACTTC.

This clone has a handful of counts. The V and J genes are TRBV5-4 and TRBJ1-4; D might be TRBD1 (6 bases). The germline V gene has CDR1 SGHNT and CDR2 YYREEE (reference sequence). The CDR3 totals 16 residues. The V end lost 1 base, the J end lost 8 bases, and 18 bases lay between the germline ends. CDR3 sequence reads: CASSLNRAVSFEKLFF. CDR3 in DNA: TGTGCCAGCAGCTTGAACAGGGCGGTGTCATTCGAAAAACTGTTTTTT.

The J gene is TRBJ1-2, the V gene TRBV3-1 (or the pseudogene TRBV3-2); D not certain. The germline gives CDR1 LGHDT, CDR2 YNNKEL (reference sequence). The length of the CDR3 is 14 residues. V lost 6 bases, J lost 4 bases, and 15 bases lay in between. The CDR3 sequence: CASSNTGSGYGYTF. CDR3 bases: TGTGCCAGCAGTAATACGGGATCCGGCTATGGCTACACCTTC.

This clone was picked up one time. J is TRBJ2-3 and V is TRBV4-1, with D maybe TRBD2 (6 bases). From germline, CDR1 is MGHRA and CDR2 YSYEKL. The CDR3 length is 16 residues. V dropped 4 bases and J dropped 6 bases, with 20 bases sitting between them. CDR3 DNA sequence: TGCGCCAGCAGCCCACAGGAGGGACCCCGCTTGGATACGCAGTATTTT. This translates into CASSPQEGPRLDTQYF.

The chain combines TRBV5-1 with TRBJ2-2, with 9 bases aligning to TRBD1. CDR1 and CDR2 (germline): SGHRS, YFSETQ. The CDR3 has 18 residues. V dropped 3 bases and J dropped 0; count of bases not matched to a gene: 9. The CDR3 sequence: CASSSSGTGWTNTGELFF. CDR3 DNA: TGCGCCAGCAGCTCATCCGGGACAGGGTGGACGAACACCGGGGAGCTGTTTTTT.

The gene calls are TRBV19 and TRBJ1-1; tentatively, D is TRBD1 (5 bases). In germline, CDR1 is LNHDA, CDR2 SQIVND (reference sequence). The CDR3 is 17 residues long. Between the trimmed V and J ends, which lost 7 bases and 6 bases, there was a span of 27 bases. The CDR3 region is CASNNGWGPRERAEAFF. CDR3 nucleotide sequence: TGTGCCAGTAATAATGGGTGGGGCCCCAGGGAAAGGGCTGAAGCTTTCTTT.